This T cell receptor (beta chain) is drawn from a study of CD8+ T cells in alopecia areata. Germline V lookup: CDR1 SGHAT, CDR2 FQNNGV. CDR3 length equals 15 residues. Trimming left V 0 bases short and J 2 bases short, with 8 bases between. Only a few counts were recorded for this clone. As yet, its antigen is unknown. Sequencing used cDNA as its template, made by extracting RNA and reverse transcribing it. Method: immunoSEQ multiplex PCR; TCRdb's copy keeps in-frame clones and lacks some. Among 150,000 to 200,000 clones listed, around 55% were seen once. Broader study findings: Normal scalp showed lower clonality than lesional scalp, especially alopecia totalis/universalis.

Sorted out of PBMCs were CD4+ T cells and CD8+ T cells. The V and J genes are TRBV11-2 and TRBJ1-5, with D uncertain. The specimen sequenced was CD4+ T cells sorted from blood. This receptor was obtained from a human donor in good health. The DNA of the CDR3 is TGTGCCAGCAGCTTAGAGCCAGGTGGCAATCAGCCCCAGCATTTT. It translates to CASSLEPGGNQPQHF.